This T cell receptor beta chain stems from a study of siplizumab effects on memory and regulatory T cells (dated by TCRdb to the late 2010s). General notes on the study: The study examined how the anti-CD2 antibody siplizumab affects alloreactive T-cell subsets in allogeneic mixed lymphocyte reactions built from human PBMCs.

In addition, sequencing in three donor pairs included unstimulated CD8+ effector memory subsets alongside CD4+ naive, CD8+ naive, CD8+ TEMRA and CD4+ memory subsets. TCRbeta CDR3 sequencing was performed on sorted unstimulated T cells and on proliferating T cells recovered from mixed lymphocyte reactions. Fresh whole blood from ten HLA-typed healthy donors was used as the source from which PBMCs were isolated. In the case of this clone: Its antigen specificity is not known. Base qualities are not at hand, and no much larger clone is one base apart.

The library was produced with the immunoSEQ multiplex PCR assay. Each sample had some 9.7 x 10^4 TCR templates assayed by the deep sequencing platform. Genomic DNA extracted from sorted T cells was the material used for TCRbeta CDR3 sequencing. On the authors' methods: Clonal analysis of TCRbeta CDR3 data was done in the R programming language. Unstimulated samples were compared with post-reaction CFSE-low samples to define alloreactive CD4+ and CD8+ clones. Alloreactive CD4+ clones were assigned to regulatory or non-regulatory origin by matching sequences to sorted unstimulated Treg and non-Treg repertoires. Not all clones reach the TCRdb copy of this immuneACCESS table, which keeps in-frame sequences only. Checked studies attribute under half of the gap to unresolved V genes and leave the rest unexplained. That table is the source of V, J and clone size, and D and trimming were worked out from the DNA. The table for this sample lists about 48,000 clones; about 90% of them were counted only once. 0.3% to 0.35% of the sample goes to the ten largest clones.

The germline V gene encodes CDR1 MGHRA and CDR2 YSYEKL. From its cysteine to its phenylalanine, the CDR3 spans 14 amino acids. The sequence is cut down to CDR3 DNA, 42 bases in frame from base 1. V is reduced by 2 bases and J by 1 base, leaving a spacing of 5 bases between them. What the work shows at the level of the full study, not this receptor alone: About 75-96% of proliferating CD4+ or CD8+ clones could not be given a naive or memory phenotype. Whether proliferating Tregs from siplizumab cultures were suppressive was not functionally confirmed. The cumulative frequency of alloreactive sequences traceable to unstimulated CD4+ memory T cells was significantly reduced by siplizumab. Sequences below about 10^-5 frequency were poorly captured, so only a minor fraction of alloreactive clones could be mapped to unstimulated subsets. Unstimulated naive T cells appeared more diverse than memory T cells, and naive cells seemed to contribute substantially to the alloresponse. Of the alloreactive CD4+ clones that could be mapped, the Treg-derived share averaged roughly 69% with siplizumab compared with around 27% in control reactions.

The material sequenced was naive CD8+ T cells sorted from blood. This specimen's cell subset or site label, interpreted: unstimulated naive T cells. Recombination linked TRBV4-1 to TRBJ2-2, with the D gene too uncertain to name. The clonotype originates from a human donor in good health. CDR3 loop: CASSQPGNTGELFF. The base sequence is TGCGCCAGCAGCCAACCTGGGAACACCGGGGAGCTGTTTTTT.